The 22 T cell receptor beta chains listed next were all sequenced from one sample in a study of cytomegalovirus exposure and HLA in healthy donors. PCR used 60 Vbeta primers and 13 Jbeta primers. Sequenced by immunoSEQ multiplex PCR; TCRdb stores in-frame clones only, minus some. This specimen shows about 100,000 clones; the ten leading clones hold about 5.5%. Input material: PBMCs. The source is a girl aged 10 to 17 in good health and CMV-seropositive.

The rearrangement uses TRBV7-8 and TRBJ2-7; D perhaps matches TRBD1 (6 bases). There are 16 residues in the CDR3. V lost 2 bases to trimming and J lost 0 bases, with 14 bases between them. The germline V gene encodes CDR1 SGHVS and CDR2 FQNEAQ. This chain's CDR3 is CASSLPDRFDSYEQYV. The DNA of the CDR3 is TGTGCCAGCAGCTTACCCGACAGGTTCGACTCCTACGAGCAGTACGTC.

CDR3 nucleotide sequence: TGTGCCAGCTACAGGGGGCATGGGGATCATCAGCCCCAGCATTTT. Residues: CASYRGHGDHQPQHF. This rearrangement joins TRBV6-1 to TRBJ1-5; 9 bases map to TRBD1. Per the germline V gene, CDR1 is MNHNS and CDR2 is SASEGT. V was pared by 8 bases and J by 5 bases, with 10 bases of the junction left unmatched. This CDR3 has 15 amino acids.

The chain is built from TRBV9 and TRBJ2-7, with 8 positions matching TRBD2. This CDR3 is 16 amino acids long. The V gene's germline CDR1 is SGDLS and CDR2 YYNGEE. Losses at the gene ends were 4 bases for V and 3 bases for J; bases not matched to a gene: 12. Here the CDR3 DNA reads TGTGCCAGCAGCTCTAGTCCGGGGGGGGACGGCTACGAGCAGTACTTC. Its protein is CASSSSPGGDGYEQYF.

The V and J genes are TRBV9 and TRBJ2-7; D possibly corresponds to TRBD2 (7 bases). The CDR3 covers 14 residues. The V end lost 3 bases, the J end lost 7 bases, and 17 bases lay between the germline ends. Looked up from germline, CDR1 is SGDLS and CDR2 is YYNGEE. CDR3 amino acids: CASSGGGEPVEQYF. DNA of the CDR3: TGTGCCAGCAGCGGAGGGGGGGAACCTGTTGAGCAGTACTTC.

The DNA for the CDR3 is TGTGCCAGCAGTTACGGGCAGGGAGGTCGCTACACCTTC. Its protein is CASSYGQGGRYTF. The chain employs TRBV6-5 and TRBJ1-2; tentatively, D is TRBD1 (5 bases). Germline loops: CDR1 MNHEY, CDR2 SVGAGI. CDR3 length: 13 amino acids. V lost 2 bases, J lost 9 bases, and 13 bases lay in between.

J is TRBJ2-7 and V is TRBV6-1; 7 nucleotides align to TRBD2. Trimming took 6 bases from V and 3 from J; bases not matched to a gene: 5. Looked up from germline, CDR1 is MNHNS and CDR2 is SASEGT. CDR3 length: 13 residues. The CDR3 DNA sequence: TGTGCCAGCAGGGGAGGGGTGGACTACGAGCAGTACGTC. Residues: CASRGGVDYEQYV.

The chain carries TRBV6-6 and TRBJ2-5; TRBD1 is a possible D gene (5 bases). This CDR3 spans 15 amino acids. The V gene's germline CDR1 is MNHNY and CDR2 SVGAGI (reference sequence). The V end lost 2 bases, the J end lost 3 bases, and 13 bases lay between the germline ends. Here the CDR3 DNA reads TGTGCCAGCAGTTACCCGACGACAGATAAAGAGACCCAGTACTTC. Amino acid sequence: CASSYPTTDKETQYF.

The gene calls are TRBV10-3 and TRBJ1-2; 7 bases line up with TRBD1. Germline lookup yields CDR1 ENHRY and CDR2 SYGVKD. V lost 0 bases, J lost 4 bases, and 5 bases stayed unmatched. The CDR3 extends over 15 amino acids. The DNA of the CDR3 is TGTGCCATCAGTGAGTCGATGACAGGGTCCTATGGCTACACCTTC. Its protein is CAISESMTGSYGYTF.

The gene calls are TRBV12-1 and TRBJ1-2; TRBD1, the D gene given by the table, was not confirmed from the DNA. TRBV12-1 is tagged as a pseudogene. The CDR3 contains 14 residues. The CDR3 DNA reads TGTGCCAGCAGCTTTGTTCCAGGGAACTATGGCTACACCTTC. Residues: CASSFVPGNYGYTF.

The chain couples TRBV27 to TRBJ1-5; tentatively, D is TRBD1 (5 bases). The V gene lost 3 bases and the J gene lost 7 bases, with 13 bases spanning the gap. The CDR3 covers 14 residues. CDR1 is MNHEY, CDR2 SMNVEV, per germline (reference sequence). CDR3 loop: CASSFPGSGQPQHF. In nucleotides, the CDR3 is TGTGCCAGCAGTTTCCCAGGGAGCGGGCAGCCCCAGCATTTT.

The gene calls are TRBV6-5 and TRBJ2-7, with 7 positions matching TRBD2. The CDR3 has 15 amino acids. Losses at the gene ends were 5 bases for V and 3 bases for J; bases not matched to a gene: 10. The germline CDR1 and CDR2 sequences are MNHEY and SVGAGI. CDR3 sequence (DNA): TGTGCCAGCAGTCCACCCGGGAGGTCAAACTACGAGCAGTACTTC. Translated: CASSPPGRSNYEQYF.

The rearrangement links TRBV18 to TRBJ2-2, with D possibly matching TRBD2 (5 bases). V was pared by 3 bases and J by 0 bases, with 14 bases between. Germline CDR1 KGHSH, CDR2 LQKENI. The CDR3 is 17 residues long. CDR3 nucleotides: TGTGCCAGCTCACCTCAGGTGCGGGTCCCGAACACCGGGGAGCTGTTTTTT. This gives the protein CASSPQVRVPNTGELFF. Full variable domain (outside the CDR3, taken from reference TRBV18 and TRBJ2-2): NAGVMQNPRHLVRRRGQEARLRCSPMKGHSHVYWYRQLPEEGLKFMVYLQKENIIDESGMPKERFSAEFPKEGPSILRIQQVVRGDSAAYFCASSPQVRVPNTGELFFGEGSRLTVL.

The chain links TRBV6-5 to TRBJ1-1; 9 bases align to TRBD1. The CDR3 runs to 15 residues. The J segment lost 4 bases and the V segment lost 6 bases, leaving 9 bases of the junction unmatched. Germline assignment: CDR1 MNHEY and CDR2 SVGAGI. In DNA, the CDR3 is TGTGCCAGCAGATCCGGGACAGGGTTCCCCACTGAAGCTTTCTTT. This sequence encodes CASRSGTGFPTEAFF.

This chain uses TRBV4-2 with TRBJ2-1; 16 bases agree with TRBD2. The J segment lost 5 bases and the V segment lost 0 bases, leaving 7 bases of the junction unmatched. Germline V gives CDR1 LGHNA, CDR2 YNFKEQ. There are 19 residues in the CDR3. Written as DNA, the CDR3 is TGTGCCAGCAGCCAAGAGTTTGGGACTAGCGGGGGGGCCGACAATGAGCAGTTCTTC. The encoded protein is CASSQEFGTSGGADNEQFF.

The rearrangement joins TRBV29-1 to TRBJ2-5, with a tentative D call TRBD1 (6 bases). With 2 bases removed from V and 1 base from J, the gap between germline ends came to 14 bases. The CDR3 consists of 15 residues. Germline loops: CDR1 SQVTM, CDR2 ANQGSEA. The CDR3 DNA sequence: TGCAGCGTTGAACCGTACCTGGACAGCCAAGAGACCCAGTACTTC. Encoded protein: CSVEPYLDSQETQYF.

The chain couples TRBV7-8 to TRBJ1-6; D might be TRBD1 (5 bases). Germline CDR1 and CDR2: SGHVS and FQNEAQ. CDR3 length: 13 residues. The ends were cut back, 5 bases at V and 16 bases at J, with 18 bases in the middle. CDR3 nucleotides: TGTGCCAGCAGCCTGGATCGGGGGGGGGAACTCCACTTT. Translated: CASSLDRGGELHF.

CDR3: CASSQGFGTGRDNEQFF. As DNA, the CDR3 is TGCGCCAGCAGCCAAGGCTTCGGAACAGGGAGAGACAATGAGCAGTTCTTC. The chain employs TRBV4-3 and TRBJ2-1, with D maybe TRBD1 (6 bases). This CDR3 is 17 amino acids long. Looked up from germline, CDR1 is LGHNA and CDR2 is YSLEER. V lost 1 base and J lost 5, with 18 bases in between.

The rearrangement uses TRBV27 and TRBJ1-1, with a weak D call TRBD1 (5 bases). Germline CDR1 is MNHEY and CDR2 is SMNVEV (reference sequence). V dropped 1 base and J dropped 3 bases, with 6 bases sitting between them. This CDR3 spans 13 amino acids. This CDR3 is CASSLWGDTEAFF. The CDR3 bases are TGTGCCAGCAGTTTATGGGGGGACACTGAAGCTTTCTTT.

The chain carries TRBV19 and TRBJ2-3, with 12 bases aligning to TRBD1. V lost 6 bases, J lost 14 bases, and 12 bases stayed unmatched. Germline CDR1 reads LNHDA; CDR2 reads SQIVND (reference sequence). This CDR3 contains 14 residues. In nucleotides, the CDR3 is TGTGCCAGTAGCCTCCGGGACAGGGGGCGTATAATGTATTTT. This gives the protein CASSLRDRGRIMYF.

This chain links TRBV5-5 with TRBJ2-7; tentatively, D is TRBD1 (6 bases). The CDR3 has 14 amino acids. Germline V gene data show CDR1 as SGHKS and CDR2 as YYEKEE (reference sequence). With 2 bases removed from V and 5 bases from J, the gap between germline ends came to 14 bases. The CDR3: CASSFLRGSDEQYV. CDR3 sequence (DNA): TGTGCCAGCAGCTTTTTGAGGGGGTCAGACGAGCAGTACGTC.

The V gene is TRBV2, the J gene TRBJ2-1; tentatively, D is TRBD1 (6 bases). CDR1 and CDR2 (germline): SNHLY, FYNNEI. This CDR3 comprises 14 residues. V lost 5 bases, J lost 6 bases, and 14 bases lay in between. The CDR3: CASSLQGWGNEQFF. As DNA, the CDR3 is TGTGCCAGCAGTTTACAGGGCTGGGGCAATGAGCAGTTCTTC. The variable domain in full, completed from reference TRBV2 and TRBJ2-1, reads EPEVTQTPSHQVTQMGQEVILRCVPISNHLYFYWYRQILGQKVEFLVSFYNNEISEKSEIFDDQFSVERPDGSNFTLKIRSTKLEDSAMYFCASSLQGWGNEQFFGPGTRLTVL.

The chain uses TRBV15 and TRBJ1-4; 8 bases map to TRBD1. The V gene's germline CDR1 is LNHNV and CDR2 YYDKDF (reference sequence). CDR3 size: 16 residues. V dropped 5 bases and J dropped 8; count of bases not matched to a gene: 13. CDR3 sequence: CATSGGSGGVGEKLFF. The CDR3 DNA reads TGTGCCACCAGCGGGGGTTCAGGGGGCGTCGGGGAAAAACTGTTTTTT. Full variable domain (outside the CDR3, taken from reference TRBV15 and TRBJ1-4): DAMVIQNPRYQVTQFGKPVTLSCSQTLNHNVMYWYQQKSSQAPKLLFHYYDKDFNNEADTPDNFQSRRPNTSFCFLDIRSPGLGDTAMYLCATSGGSGGVGEKLFFGSGTQLSVL.